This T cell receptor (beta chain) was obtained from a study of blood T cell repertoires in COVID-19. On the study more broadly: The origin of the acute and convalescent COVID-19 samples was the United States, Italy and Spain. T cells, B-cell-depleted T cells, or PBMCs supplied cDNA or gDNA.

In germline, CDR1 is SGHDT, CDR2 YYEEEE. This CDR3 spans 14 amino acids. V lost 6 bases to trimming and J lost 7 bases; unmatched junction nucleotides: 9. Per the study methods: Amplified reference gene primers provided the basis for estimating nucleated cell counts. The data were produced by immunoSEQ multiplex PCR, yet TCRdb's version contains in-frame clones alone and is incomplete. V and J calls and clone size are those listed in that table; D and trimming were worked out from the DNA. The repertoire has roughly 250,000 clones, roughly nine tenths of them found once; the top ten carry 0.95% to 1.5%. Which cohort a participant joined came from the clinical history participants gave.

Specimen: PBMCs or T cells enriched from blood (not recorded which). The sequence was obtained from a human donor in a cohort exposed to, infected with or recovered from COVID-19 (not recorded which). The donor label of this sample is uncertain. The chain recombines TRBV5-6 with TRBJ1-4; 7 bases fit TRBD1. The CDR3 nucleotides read TGTGCCAGCACTACAGGGGAGCTAGGTGAAAAACTGTTTTTT. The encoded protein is CASTTGELGEKLFF.